This T cell receptor beta chain originates from a study of blood T cell repertoires in COVID-19. This clone was observed a single time. Only in-frame clones appear in the TCRdb table, and some are missing; sequencing was by immunoSEQ multiplex PCR. The data show roughly 80,000 clones, roughly four fifths seen once. Looked up from germline, CDR1 is SNHLY and CDR2 is FYNNEI. This CDR3 is built from 13 residues. The germline V and J ends were trimmed by 7 bases and 1 base, with 10 bases remaining between them. The specimen sequenced was peripheral blood. The origin of this receptor is a human donor in a cohort sampled during active COVID-19. The chain employs TRBV2 and TRBJ1-1; D perhaps matches TRBD1 (6 bases). This CDR3 is CASKGESNTEAFF. The CDR3 coding sequence is TGTGCCAGCAAGGGGGAGTCGAACACTGAAGCTTTCTTT.